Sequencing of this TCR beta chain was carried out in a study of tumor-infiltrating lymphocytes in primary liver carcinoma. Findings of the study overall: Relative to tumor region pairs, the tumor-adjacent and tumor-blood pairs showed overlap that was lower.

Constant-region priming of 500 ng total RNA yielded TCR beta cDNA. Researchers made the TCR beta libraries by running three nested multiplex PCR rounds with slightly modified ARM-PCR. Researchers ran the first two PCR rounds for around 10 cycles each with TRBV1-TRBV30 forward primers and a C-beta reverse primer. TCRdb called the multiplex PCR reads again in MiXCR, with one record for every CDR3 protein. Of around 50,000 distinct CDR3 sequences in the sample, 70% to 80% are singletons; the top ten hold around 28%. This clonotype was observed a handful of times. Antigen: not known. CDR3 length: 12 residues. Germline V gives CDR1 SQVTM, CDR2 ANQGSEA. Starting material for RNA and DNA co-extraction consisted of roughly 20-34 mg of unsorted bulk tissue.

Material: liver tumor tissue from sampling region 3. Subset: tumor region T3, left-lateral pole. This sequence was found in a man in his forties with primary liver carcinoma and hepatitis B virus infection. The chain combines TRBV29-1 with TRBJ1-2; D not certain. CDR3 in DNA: TGCAGAATTCTCCATGGCAATGCTGGCTACACCTTC. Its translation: CRILHGNAGYTF.